A selection of T cell receptor beta chains follows, all from one sample in a study of cytomegalovirus exposure and HLA in healthy donors. Generated by immunoSEQ multiplex PCR, the TCRdb table keeps only in-frame clones and is missing some. The data hold some 130,000 clones, with around three quarters observed a single time. The sequenced sample was PBMCs. These receptors were collected from a male donor in good health and CMV-seropositive. CDR3s include the opening cysteine and the closing phenylalanine or tryptophan. A D gene is named only where the DNA matches it firmly. Only part of the rows carry a size: once, few, many, or a class if the clone is expanded.

V gene	J gene	D gene	clone size	CDR3 DNA	CDR3 protein
TRBV11-2	TRBJ1-1	.	.	TGTGCCAGCAGCTTATGGCGCGGGGACACTGAAGCTTTCTTT	CASSLWRGDTEAFF
TRBV4-1	TRBJ2-2	.	.	TGCGCCAGCAGCCGAAAGATTGGGGGGTTTCCGGACACCGGGGAGCTGTTTTTT	CASSRKIGGFPDTGELFF
TRBV5-5	TRBJ1-6	TRBD1	.	TGTGCCAGCAGCTTCGGGACAGGGCCTTCACCCCTCCACTTT	CASSFGTGPSPLHF
TRBV6-5	TRBJ2-7	.	.	TGTGCCAGCAGTTGGAGTCAGGGAAATGGGGAGCAGTACTTC	CASSWSQGNGEQYF
TRBV7-9	TRBJ1-5	.	.	TGTGCCAGCAGCTCAGATAGGGGTTGGGGCAATCAGCCCCAGCATTTT	CASSSDRGWGNQPQHF
TRBV28	TRBJ1-3	TRBD1	.	TGTGCCAGCAGGGGACAGGACCTCTCTGGAAACACCATATATTTT	CASRGQDLSGNTIYF
TRBV4-1	TRBJ2-1	TRBD1	.	TGCGCCAGCAGCCAGCCGGGACAGGGAGGTTCTGTCGATGAGCAGTTCTTC	CASSQPGQGGSVDEQFF
TRBV28	TRBJ2-7	TRBD1	.	TGTGCCAGCACCGGGACAGATTACTACGAGCAGTACTTC	CASTGTDYYEQYF
TRBV9	TRBJ2-3	.	.	TGTGCCAGCAGCCTGGACACCACCAGGTCAGATACGCAGTATTTT	CASSLDTTRSDTQYF
TRBV28	TRBJ2-7	.	.	TGTGCCAGCGGGTCGGGGGTCTACAACGAGCAGTACTTC	CASGSGVYNEQYF
TRBV7-2	TRBJ2-7	TRBD2	.	TGTGCCAGCAGCACCCGACTAGCGGGAGGGCGGGACGAGCAGTACTTC	CASSTRLAGGRDEQYF
TRBV21-1	TRBJ1-5	.	.	TGTGCCAGCAGGGGGAGGAGCGGGGGGATCGGTCAGCCCCAGCATTTT	CASRGRSGGIGQPQHF
TRBV2	TRBJ2-7	.	.	TGTGCCAGCAGTCTCGGGGGAGCTGCCTACGAGCAGTACTTC	CASSLGGAAYEQYF
TRBV11-2	TRBJ2-2	TRBD1	.	TGTGCCAGCAGCGGCGGGTGGACAGGACAGAGGGCGAACACCGGGGAGCTGTTTTTT	CASSGGWTGQRANTGELFF
TRBV28	TRBJ1-5	TRBD1	.	TGTGCCAGCAGTTTTATTCGGGACAGCTTTAGCAATCAGCCCCAGCATTTT	CASSFIRDSFSNQPQHF
TRBV28	TRBJ1-2	.	.	TGTGCCAGCAGTCTGACAGGTGACTATGGCTACACCTTC	CASSLTGDYGYTF
TRBV19	TRBJ2-7	TRBD2	.	TGTGCCAGTAGTATAGAGTTAGCGGGAGAGGGAGACGAGCAGTACTTC	CASSIELAGEGDEQYF
TRBV28	TRBJ1-6	TRBD1	.	TGTGCCAGCAGTTACCGGGACAGATATAATTCACCCCTCCACTTT	CASSYRDRYNSPLHF
TRBV2	TRBJ2-3	.	.	TGTGCCAGCAGTGGGCCCTCGGGGGATACGCAGTATTTT	CASSGPSGDTQYF
TRBV6-5	TRBJ1-3	.	few	TGTGCCAGCAAACAGGGTGACTCTGGAAACACCATATATTTT	CASKQGDSGNTIYF
TRBV7-6	TRBJ2-5	.	.	TGTGCCAGCAGCTACGCGGGACTCCAAGAGACCCAGTACTTC	CASSYAGLQETQYF
TRBV5-1	TRBJ2-1	.	.	TGCGCCAGCAGCTTGGAGGGCGGGATGGGCAATGAGCAGTTCTTC	CASSLEGGMGNEQFF
TRBV7-9	TRBJ2-7	.	.	TGTGCCAGCAGCTTAGTTGACAGAGTCCTCTACGAGCAGTACTTC	CASSLVDRVLYEQYF
TRBV5-6	TRBJ2-1	TRBD1	once	TGTGCCAGCAGCTTGGCCCCCTTGGGACAGGGCAATGAGCAGTTCTTC	CASSLAPLGQGNEQFF
TRBV5-4	TRBJ1-1	.	.	TGTGCCAGCAGCTTGGCCGGGGGTCTCGGCACTGAAGCTTTCTTT	CASSLAGGLGTEAFF
TRBV6-5	TRBJ2-7	.	.	TGTGCCAGCAGTTACGGGCAGAAGCAGTACTTC	CASSYGQKQYF
TRBV18	TRBJ2-5	.	.	TGTGCCAGCTCATCGGACTACCAAGAGACCCAGTACTTC	CASSSDYQETQYF
TRBV4-1	TRBJ2-7	TRBD1	.	TGCGCCAGCAGCCAAATGACAGGGTGGGACTACGAGCAGTACTTC	CASSQMTGWDYEQYF
TRBV29-1	TRBJ1-1	.	few	TGCAGCGTTACACCCCGACAGGCGAACACTGAAGCTTTCTTT	CSVTPRQANTEAFF
TRBV28	TRBJ2-7	TRBD1	.	TGTGCCAGCAGTTCCGGGCAGGGGGTCCCTTCCTACGAGCAGTACTTC	CASSSGQGVPSYEQYF
TRBV7-9	TRBJ2-7	TRBD2	.	TGTGCCAGCAGCTCCCAGATGAGCGGGGGTTCCTACGAGCAGTACTTC	CASSSQMSGGSYEQYF
TRBV11-2	TRBJ2-1	TRBD2	.	TGTGCCAGCAGCCCCCGACTAGCGGGGTATTTTTCCAATGAGCAGTTCTTC	CASSPRLAGYFSNEQFF
TRBV5-6	TRBJ2-7	.	few	TGTGCCAGCAGCTTGGACAGAGTCTACGAGCAGTACTTC	CASSLDRVYEQYF
TRBV7-9	TRBJ1-1	.	.	TGTGCCAGCAGCTTACCCGGGGGGGGCACTGAAGCTTTCTTT	CASSLPGGGTEAFF
TRBV6-4	TRBJ2-1	TRBD2	few	TGTGCCAGCAGTGCGACTAGCGGGGGGGGCTACAATGAGCAGTTCTTC	CASSATSGGGYNEQFF
TRBV6-5	TRBJ2-1	TRBD1	.	TGTGCCAGCAGTAGGGGGCCCTACAATGAGCAGTTCTTC	CASSRGPYNEQFF
TRBV11-2	TRBJ2-1	TRBD2	.	TGTGCCAGCAGCTCGGGACTAGCGGGAGGGTTTGGCGAGCAGTTCTTC	CASSSGLAGGFGEQFF
TRBV11-2	TRBJ2-2	TRBD2	.	TGTGCCAGCAGCTTATCAATAGCGGGGGCGAACACCGGGGAGCTGTTTTTT	CASSLSIAGANTGELFF
TRBV4-1	TRBJ2-5	TRBD2	once	TGCGCCAGCAGCCAGGATGGGGGGGGGACCCAGTACTTC	CASSQDGGGTQYF
TRBV7-2	TRBJ2-7	TRBD2	.	TGTGCCAGCACCCTCGGGGTTGGGGCGGGGGGCTACGAGCAGTACTTC	CASTLGVGAGGYEQYF